The following is a TCR beta chain sequence with its context. Its antigen remains unknown. This record belongs to a study of T cell repertoires in cytomegalovirus infection. About the research overall: Public TCR beta signatures marked donors with CMV infection and the matching HLA.

TCRdb fed the reads into MiXCR, producing one record per CDR3 protein. The data show about 700,000 distinct CDR3 sequences, approximately 33% seen once. The CDR3 is 18 residues long. CDR1 is SGHNT and CDR2 is YYREEE in the germline V gene (reference sequence). Trimming at V came to 0 bases and at J to 4 bases, leaving 12 bases not matched to a gene. J is TRBJ2-1 and V is TRBV5-4, with TRBD2 matching over 8 bases. The TCR sequence derives from a human donor in good health (CMV status not recorded). Some clones in this sample may be carry-over from other donors' samples. The source material was cultured PBMCs, sampled from culture after CMV antigen stimulation. The CDR3 DNA sequence: TGTGCCAGCAGCTTGGATCCCGGGAGGGCCGGGGTTTACAATGAGCAGTTCTTC. Its translation is CASSLDPGRAGVYNEQFF.